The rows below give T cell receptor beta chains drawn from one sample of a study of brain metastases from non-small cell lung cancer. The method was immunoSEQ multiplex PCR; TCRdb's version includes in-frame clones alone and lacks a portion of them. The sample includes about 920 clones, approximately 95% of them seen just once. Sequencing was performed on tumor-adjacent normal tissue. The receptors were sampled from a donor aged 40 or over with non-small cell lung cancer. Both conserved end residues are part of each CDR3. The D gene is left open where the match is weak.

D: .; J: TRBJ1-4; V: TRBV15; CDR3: CATSRTVATNEKLFF
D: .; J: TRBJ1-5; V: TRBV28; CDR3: CASRVSNQPQHF
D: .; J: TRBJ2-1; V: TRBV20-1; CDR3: CSVSWRSEQFF
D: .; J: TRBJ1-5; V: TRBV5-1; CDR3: CASSLVAGGNQPQHF
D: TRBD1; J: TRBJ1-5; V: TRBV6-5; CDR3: CASRPDRGYQPQHF
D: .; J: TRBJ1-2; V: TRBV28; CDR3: CASSPPGGTLGGYTF
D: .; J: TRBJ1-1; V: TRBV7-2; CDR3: CASSLTENTEAFF
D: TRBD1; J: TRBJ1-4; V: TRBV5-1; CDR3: CASSGGQDLVQGKLFF
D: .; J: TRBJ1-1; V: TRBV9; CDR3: CASSVELGSIGEAFF
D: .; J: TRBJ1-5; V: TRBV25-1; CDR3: CASSENRDGQPQHF
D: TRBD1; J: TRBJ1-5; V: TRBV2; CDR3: CASTSDRDRNQPQHF
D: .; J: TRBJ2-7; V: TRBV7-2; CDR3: CASSPQTASYEQYF
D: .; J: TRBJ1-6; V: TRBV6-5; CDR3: CASHDNNNSPLHF
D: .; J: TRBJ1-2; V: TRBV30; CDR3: CAWTAGGDYGYTF
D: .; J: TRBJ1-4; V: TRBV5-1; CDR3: CASSLFRNNEKLFF
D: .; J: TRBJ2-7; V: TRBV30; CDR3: CAWSVQDNEQYF
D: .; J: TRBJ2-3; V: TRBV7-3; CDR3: CASSPRGGGGVTDTQYF
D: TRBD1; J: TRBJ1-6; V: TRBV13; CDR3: CASSQDRAGGSPLHF
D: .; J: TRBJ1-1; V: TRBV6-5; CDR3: CASRIGTPLNTEAFF
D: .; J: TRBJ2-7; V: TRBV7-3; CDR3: CASSLTGDYEQYF
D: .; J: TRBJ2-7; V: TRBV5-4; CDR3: CASSEVSSYEQYF
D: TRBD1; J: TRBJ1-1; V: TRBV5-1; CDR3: CASSPGTGGQLNTEAFF
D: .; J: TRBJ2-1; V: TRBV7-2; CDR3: CASSFMDSYNEQFF
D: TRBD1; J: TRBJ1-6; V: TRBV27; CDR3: CASTYQGTANSPLHF
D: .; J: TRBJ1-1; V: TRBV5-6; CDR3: CASSLWGGTEAFF
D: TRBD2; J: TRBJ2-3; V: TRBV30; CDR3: CAWSVPGLARNTQYF
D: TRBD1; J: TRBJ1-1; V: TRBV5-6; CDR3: CASSLLGTALNTEAFF
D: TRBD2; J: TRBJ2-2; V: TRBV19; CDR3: CASSPTSGGNTGELFF
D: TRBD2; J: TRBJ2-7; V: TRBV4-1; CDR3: CANSQTWTSGGYEQYF
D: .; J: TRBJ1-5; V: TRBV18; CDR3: CASSESGSNQPQHF
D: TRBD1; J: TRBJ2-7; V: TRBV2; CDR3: CASKLQGVQSGGYEQYF
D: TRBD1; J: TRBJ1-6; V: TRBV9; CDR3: CASSEQGSSPLHF
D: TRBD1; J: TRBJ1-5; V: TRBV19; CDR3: CASGGTGLQPQHF
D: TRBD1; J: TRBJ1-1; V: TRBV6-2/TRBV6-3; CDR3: CASSRDSPWTEAFF
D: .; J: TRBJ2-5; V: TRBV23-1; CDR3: CASSQSRTQETQYF
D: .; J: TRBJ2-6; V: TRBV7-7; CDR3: CASSKTLTGPGANVLTF
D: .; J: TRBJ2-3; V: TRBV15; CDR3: CATSRDLQGPAYF
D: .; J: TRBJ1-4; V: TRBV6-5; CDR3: CASSSGQTLNEKLFF
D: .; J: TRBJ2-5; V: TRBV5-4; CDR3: CASSSTPTGGGETQYF
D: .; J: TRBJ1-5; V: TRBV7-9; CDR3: CASSPIGEARQPQHF
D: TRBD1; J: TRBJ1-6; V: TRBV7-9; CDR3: CASSPTGGESPLHF
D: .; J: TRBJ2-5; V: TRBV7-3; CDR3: CASSRAGGWETQYF
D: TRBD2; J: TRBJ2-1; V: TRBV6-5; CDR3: CASSYRSSGANNEQFF
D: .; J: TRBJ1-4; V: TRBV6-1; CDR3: CASSDWTAGGGEKLFF
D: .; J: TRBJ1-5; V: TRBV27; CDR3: CASSLYGQPQHF
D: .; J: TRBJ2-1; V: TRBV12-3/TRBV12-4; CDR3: CASSFFGDGEQFF
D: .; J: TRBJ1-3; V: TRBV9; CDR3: CASSPLTVQTGNTIYF
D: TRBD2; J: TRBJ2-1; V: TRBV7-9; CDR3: CASRPSWAGVHEQFF